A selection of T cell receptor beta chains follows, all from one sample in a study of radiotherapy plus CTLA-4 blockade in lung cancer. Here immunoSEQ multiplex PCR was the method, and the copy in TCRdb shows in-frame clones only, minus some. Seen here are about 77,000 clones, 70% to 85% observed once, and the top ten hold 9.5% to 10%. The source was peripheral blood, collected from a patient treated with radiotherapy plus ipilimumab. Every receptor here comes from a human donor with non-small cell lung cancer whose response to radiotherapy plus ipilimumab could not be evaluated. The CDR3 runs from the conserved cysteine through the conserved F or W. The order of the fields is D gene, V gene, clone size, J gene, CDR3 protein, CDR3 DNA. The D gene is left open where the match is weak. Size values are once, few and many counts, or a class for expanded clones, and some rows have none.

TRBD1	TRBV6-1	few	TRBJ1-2	CASSEGQGLNYGYTF	TGTGCCAGCAGTGAAGGACAGGGTCTTAACTATGGCTACACCTTC
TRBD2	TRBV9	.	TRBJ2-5	CASSKLGLVQETQYF	TGTGCCAGCAGCAAACTGGGACTAGTTCAAGAGACCCAGTACTTC
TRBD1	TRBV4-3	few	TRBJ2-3	CASSPYKTGTGVQDTQYF	TGCGCCAGCAGCCCCTACAAAACCGGGACAGGGGTTCAAGATACGCAGTATTTT
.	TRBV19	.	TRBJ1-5	CASSIDLTQPQHF	TGTGCCAGTAGTATAGATCTAACCCAGCCCCAGCATTTT
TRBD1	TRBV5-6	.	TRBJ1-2	CASSLVDRARGYTF	TGTGCCAGCAGCTTGGTCGACAGGGCTCGTGGCTACACCTTC
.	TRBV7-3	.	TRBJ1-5	CASSLARGRLFGNQPQHF	TGTGCCAGCAGCTTAGCGCGGGGCCGACTCTTTGGGAATCAGCCCCAGCATTTT
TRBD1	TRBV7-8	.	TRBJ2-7	CASSNPGQGSEQYF	TGTGCCAGCAGCAACCCGGGACAGGGGTCCGAGCAGTACTTC
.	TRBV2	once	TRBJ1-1	CASSGGVVAEAFF	TGTGCCAGCAGCGGAGGGGTGGTGGCTGAAGCTTTCTTT
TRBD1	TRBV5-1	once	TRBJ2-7	CASSLPDRAGEQYF	TGCGCCAGCAGCTTGCCGGACAGGGCGGGGGAGCAGTACTTC
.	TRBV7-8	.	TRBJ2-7	CASTASSGGVLYEQYF	TGTGCCAGCACCGCGTCCTCGGGCGGGGTGTTGTACGAGCAGTACTTC
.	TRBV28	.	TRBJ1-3	CASSLVRPAGGNTIYF	TGTGCCAGCAGTTTGGTTAGGCCCGCGGGTGGAAACACCATATATTTT
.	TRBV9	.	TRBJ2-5	CASSSGWPQETQYF	TGTGCCAGCAGCTCCGGGTGGCCCCAAGAGACCCAGTACTTC
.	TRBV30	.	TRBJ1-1	CAWSSGTNVGTEAFF	TGTGCCTGGAGTAGCGGGACGAATGTAGGCACTGAAGCTTTCTTT
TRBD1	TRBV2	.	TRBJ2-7	CASSGDSLSYEQYF	TGTGCCAGCAGTGGGGACAGTCTCTCCTACGAGCAGTACTTC
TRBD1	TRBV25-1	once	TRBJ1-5	CASGGQGVSNQPQHF	TGTGCCAGCGGGGGACAGGGGGTAAGCAATCAGCCCCAGCATTTT
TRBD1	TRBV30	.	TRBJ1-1	CAWKGAASYRNTEAFF	TGTGCCTGGAAGGGGGCCGCTTCATACCGGAACACTGAAGCTTTCTTT
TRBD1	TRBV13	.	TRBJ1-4	CASSSGQSNEKLFF	TGTGCCAGCAGCTCGGGACAGTCTAATGAAAAACTGTTTTTT
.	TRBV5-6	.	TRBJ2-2	CASTPQGTGELFF	TGTGCCAGCACCCCTCAGGGAACCGGGGAGCTGTTTTTT
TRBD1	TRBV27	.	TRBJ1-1	CASSFGSGGTEAFF	TGTGCCAGCAGTTTCGGATCAGGGGGCACTGAAGCTTTCTTT
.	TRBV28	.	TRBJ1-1	CASSLLGGENTEAFF	TGTGCCAGCAGTTTATTGGGGGGTGAAAACACTGAAGCTTTCTTT
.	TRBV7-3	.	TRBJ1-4	CASSSGDTAEKLFF	TGTGCCAGCAGCTCTGGGGACACGGCTGAAAAACTGTTTTTT
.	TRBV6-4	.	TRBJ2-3	CASSDSIRGGSDTQYF	TGTGCCAGCAGTGACTCGATTCGCGGGGGCTCAGATACGCAGTATTTT
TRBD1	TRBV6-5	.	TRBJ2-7	CASSYSGQGFSNEQYF	TGTGCCAGCAGTTACTCGGGACAGGGGTTTAGCAACGAGCAGTACTTC
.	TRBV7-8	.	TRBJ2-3	CASSPWRVPGTDTQYF	TGTGCCAGCAGCCCCTGGCGGGTCCCGGGCACAGATACGCAGTATTTT
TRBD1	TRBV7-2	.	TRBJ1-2	CASSLAGTDGYTF	TGTGCCAGCAGCTTAGCCGGGACAGATGGCTACACCTTC
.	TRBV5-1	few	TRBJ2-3	CASSFGSSADTQYF	TGCGCCAGCAGCTTCGGGAGCTCCGCAGATACGCAGTATTTT
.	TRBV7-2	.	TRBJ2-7	CASSLQVLSPYEQYF	TGTGCCAGCAGCTTACAGGTCTTATCTCCCTACGAGCAGTACTTC
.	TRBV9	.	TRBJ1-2	CASSPTPDSYGYTF	TGTGCCAGCAGCCCCACCCCGGACAGCTATGGCTACACCTTC
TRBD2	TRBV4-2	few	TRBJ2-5	CASSQAGTRGPTETQYF	TGTGCCAGCAGCCAAGCCGGGACTAGAGGCCCCACAGAGACCCAGTACTTC
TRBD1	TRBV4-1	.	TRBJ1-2	CASSQAGQGDNYGYTF	TGTGCCAGCAGCCAAGCGGGACAGGGTGATAACTATGGCTACACCTTC
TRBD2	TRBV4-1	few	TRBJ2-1	CASSQIELAGRNEQFF	TGCGCCAGCAGCCAAATCGAACTAGCGGGGCGGAATGAGCAGTTCTTC
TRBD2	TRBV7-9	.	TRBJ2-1	CASSFGEGTTNEQFF	TGTGCCAGCAGCTTTGGGGAGGGGACGACGAATGAGCAGTTCTTC
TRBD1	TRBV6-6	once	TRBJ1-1	CASSPNRGMNTEAFF	TGTGCCAGCAGCCCTAACAGGGGTATGAACACTGAAGCTTTCTTT
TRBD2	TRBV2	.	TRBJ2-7	CASGGATSGYYEQYF	TGTGCCAGCGGGGGGGCGACTAGCGGTTACTACGAGCAGTACTTC
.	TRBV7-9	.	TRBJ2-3	CASTRRAGTDTQYF	TGTGCCAGCACCCGGAGGGCCGGCACAGATACGCAGTATTTT
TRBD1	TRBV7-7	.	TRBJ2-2	CASSSTQGAGTGELFF	TGTGCCAGCAGCTCGACACAGGGGGCGGGGACCGGGGAGCTGTTTTTT
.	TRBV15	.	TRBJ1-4	CATSSHRWGDGEKLFF	TGTGCCACCAGCAGCCACCGGTGGGGGGATGGTGAAAAACTGTTTTTT
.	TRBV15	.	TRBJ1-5	CATSRDLPGNQPQHF	TGTGCCACCAGCAGAGATTTGCCGGGGAATCAGCCCCAGCATTTT
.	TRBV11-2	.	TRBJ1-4	CASSKTSGNEKLFF	TGTGCCAGCAGCAAAACGTCGGGTAATGAAAAACTGTTTTTT
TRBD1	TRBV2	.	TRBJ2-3	CASSGDRAISTDTQYF	TGTGCCAGCAGTGGGGACAGGGCAATTAGCACAGATACGCAGTATTTT
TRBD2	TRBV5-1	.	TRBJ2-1	CASSPFTGTSGSSYNEQFF	TGCGCCAGCAGCCCCTTTACCGGGACTAGCGGGAGCTCCTACAATGAGCAGTTCTTC
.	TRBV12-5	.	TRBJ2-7	CASVEGYEQYF	TGTGCTAGTGTGGAGGGCTACGAGCAGTACTTC